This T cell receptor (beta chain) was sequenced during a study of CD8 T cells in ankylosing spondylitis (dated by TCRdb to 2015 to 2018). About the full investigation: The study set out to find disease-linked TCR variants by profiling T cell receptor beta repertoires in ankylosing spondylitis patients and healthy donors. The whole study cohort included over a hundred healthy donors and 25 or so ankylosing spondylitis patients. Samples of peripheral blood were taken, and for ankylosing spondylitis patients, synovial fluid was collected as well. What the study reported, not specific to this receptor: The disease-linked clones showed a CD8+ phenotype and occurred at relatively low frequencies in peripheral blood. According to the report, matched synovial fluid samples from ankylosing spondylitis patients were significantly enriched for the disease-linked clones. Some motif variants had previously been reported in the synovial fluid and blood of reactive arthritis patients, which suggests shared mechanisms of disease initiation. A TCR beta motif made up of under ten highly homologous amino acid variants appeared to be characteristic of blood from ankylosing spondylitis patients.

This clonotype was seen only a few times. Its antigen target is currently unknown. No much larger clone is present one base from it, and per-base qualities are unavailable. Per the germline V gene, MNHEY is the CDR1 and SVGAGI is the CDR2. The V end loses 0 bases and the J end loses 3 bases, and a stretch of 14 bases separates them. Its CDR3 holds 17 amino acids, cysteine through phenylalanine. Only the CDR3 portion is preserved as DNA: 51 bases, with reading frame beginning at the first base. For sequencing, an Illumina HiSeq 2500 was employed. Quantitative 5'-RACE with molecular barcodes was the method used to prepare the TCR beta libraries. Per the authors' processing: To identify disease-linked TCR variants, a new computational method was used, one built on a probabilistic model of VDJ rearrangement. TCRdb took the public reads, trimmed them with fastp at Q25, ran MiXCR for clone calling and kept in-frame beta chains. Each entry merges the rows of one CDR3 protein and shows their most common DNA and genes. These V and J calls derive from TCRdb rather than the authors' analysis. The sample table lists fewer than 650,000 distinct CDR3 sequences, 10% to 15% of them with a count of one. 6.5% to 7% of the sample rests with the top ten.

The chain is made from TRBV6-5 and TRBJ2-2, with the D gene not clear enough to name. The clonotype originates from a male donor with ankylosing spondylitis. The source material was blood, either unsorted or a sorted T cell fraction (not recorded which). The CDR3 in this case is CASSYSKFIPDTGELFF. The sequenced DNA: TGTGCCAGCAGTTACTCGAAGTTCATCCCGGACACCGGGGAGCTGTTTTTT.